This T cell receptor beta chain was observed in a study of blood T cell repertoires in COVID-19. Germline CDR1 reads SGHTA; CDR2 reads FQGNSA. With V trimmed by 5 bases and J by 8 bases, 14 bases remained unmatched. The CDR3 is 17 residues long. Measured with immunoSEQ multiplex PCR; TCRdb has only the in-frame clones, and not every one. The repertoire includes 200,000 to 300,000 clones, just under 90% of them detected once, and 3.7% sits in the top ten. Sequencing was done on a sample of peripheral blood. The source of this sequence is a middle-aged woman with acute or convalescent COVID-19. J is TRBJ1-3 and V is TRBV7-2, with 11 bases fitting TRBD1. CDR3 sequence: CASSPVLGTGGSDTIYF. CDR3 DNA sequence: TGTGCCAGCAGCCCAGTCCTTGGGACAGGGGGGTCGGACACCATATATTTT.